The 21 T cell receptor beta chains below all came from one sample that was sequenced in a study of blood T cell repertoires in COVID-19. The repertoire was sequenced with immunoSEQ multiplex PCR; TCRdb's copy has only in-frame clones and lacks some. The table lists about 140,000 clones, roughly 76% of them singletons, with about 8.4% in the top ten. Source material: peripheral blood. The receptors originated from a woman between 50 and 59 years old with active or convalescent COVID-19.

This chain joins TRBV5-1 and TRBJ2-7; 10 bases align to TRBD1. CDR3 length: 17 amino acids. The germline CDR1 and CDR2 sequences are SGHRS and YFSETQ. V gave up 0 bases and J gave up 0 bases; unmatched junction bases: 6. CDR3 region: CASSLASGTGVSYEQYF. The CDR3 DNA sequence: TGCGCCAGCAGCTTGGCCTCCGGGACAGGGGTCTCCTACGAGCAGTACTTC.

V usage is TRBV28 and J usage is TRBJ1-2; 7 bases line up with TRBD1. The CDR3 has 14 amino acids. J gave up 0 bases and V 6 bases, and 4 bases lay outside the gene matches. Per the germline V gene, CDR1 is MDHEN and CDR2 is SYDVKM. This CDR3 is CASRIGTANYGYTF. The CDR3 bases are TGTGCCAGCAGAATCGGGACAGCTAACTATGGCTACACCTTC.

The chain has TRBV5-8 and TRBJ2-3; TRBD2 aligns across 14 bases. The CDR3 is made up of 18 amino acids. J was trimmed by 4 bases and V by 3 bases; bases with no gene match: 10. Germline-derived CDR1 and CDR2 are SGHTS and YDEGEE. CDR3 protein: CASSSPTSGGDFSDTQYF. DNA of the CDR3: TGTGCCAGCAGCTCACCGACTAGCGGGGGGGACTTCTCAGATACGCAGTATTTT. Supplemented by reference TRBV5-8 and TRBJ2-3, the full variable domain reads EAGVTQSPTHLIKTRGQQATLRCSPISGHTSVYWYQQALGLGLQFLLWYDEGEERNRGNFPPRFSGRQFPNYSSELNVNALELEDSALYLCASSSPTSGGDFSDTQYFGPGTRLTVL.

CDR3 nucleotides: TGTGCCAGCAGCGAAGGTAAGCCGTGGGGGGATCCCTACGAGCAGTACTTC. Translated: CASSEGKPWGDPYEQYF. V and J are TRBV5-6 and TRBJ2-7, with TRBD2 as a possible D gene (6 bases). Trimming took 4 bases from V and 2 from J, leaving 22 bases between them. The CDR3 extends over 17 amino acids. The germline gives CDR1 SGHDT, CDR2 YYEEEE.

The J gene is TRBJ1-5, the V gene TRBV27, with a possible D match to TRBD1 (5 bases). The CDR3 has 13 amino acids. Germline V gene data show CDR1 as MNHEY and CDR2 as SMNVEV (reference sequence). The ends were cut back, 6 bases at V and 7 bases at J, with 13 bases in the middle. This chain's CDR3 is CASSRGGRQPQHF. The CDR3 coding sequence is TGTGCCAGCAGCCGGGGGGGTCGGCAGCCCCAGCATTTT.

The CDR3 region is CASSPLTGSDSPLHF. The CDR3 DNA sequence: TGTGCCAGCAGCCCGCTGACAGGGTCGGATTCACCCCTCCACTTT. This sequence joins TRBV7-9 and TRBJ1-6; the match to TRBD1 covers 7 bases. The trim removed 5 bases at V and 8 bases at J, leaving 9 bases unmatched. Germline CDR1 is SEHNR and CDR2 is FQNEAQ (reference sequence). CDR3 length: 15 residues. Based on the CDR3 plus reference TRBV7-9 and TRBJ1-6, the full variable domain is DTGVSQNPRHKITKRGQNVTFRCDPISEHNRLYWYRQTLGQGPEFLTYFQNEAQLEKSRLLSDRFSAERPKGSFSTLEIQRTEQGDSAMYLCASSPLTGSDSPLHFGNGTRLTVT.

V is TRBV7-9 and J is TRBJ1-2, with 7 bases aligning to TRBD1. This CDR3 spans 14 amino acids. Per the germline V gene, CDR1 is SEHNR and CDR2 is FQNEAQ (reference sequence). Trimming at V came to 1 base and at J to 4 bases, leaving 3 bases not matched to a gene. The CDR3 bases are TGTGCCAGCAGCTTAGGGACAGGTTCCTATGGCTACACCTTC. This translates into CASSLGTGSYGYTF.

The V and J genes are TRBV5-1 and TRBJ1-2; no reliable D call. Germline-derived CDR1 and CDR2 are SGHRS and YFSETQ. The V gene lost 1 base and the J gene lost 4 bases, with 14 bases spanning the gap. The CDR3 totals 15 residues. The CDR3, as DNA: TGCGCCAGCAGCTTGCCGGAGAGGGTACCCTATGGCTACACCTTC. As protein: CASSLPERVPYGYTF.

The genes are TRBV7-9 and TRBJ2-2; the D gene is possibly TRBD2 (6 bases). The CDR3 covers 15 residues. In germline, CDR1 is SEHNR, CDR2 FQNEAQ (reference sequence). V gave up 5 bases and J gave up 1 base, with 11 bases separating them. The CDR3 region is CASSAGLLNTGELFF. The CDR3 DNA reads TGTGCCAGCAGCGCGGGACTTTTGAACACCGGGGAGCTGTTTTTT.

This clone was found once. The chain is built from TRBV7-9 and TRBJ2-7; TRBD1 might be the D (6 bases). Germline loops: CDR1 SEHNR, CDR2 FQNEAQ (reference sequence). V dropped 11 bases and J dropped 4 bases, with 21 bases sitting between them. This CDR3 comprises 14 residues. CDR3 amino acids: CAGPNREGVYEQYF. In nucleotides, the CDR3 is TGTGCCGGCCCTAACAGGGAAGGAGTTTACGAGCAGTACTTC.

The gene calls are TRBV6-2 or TRBV6-3 and TRBJ1-5; D is ambiguous. With 4 bases removed from V and 3 bases from J, the gap between germline ends came to 7 bases. Germline CDR1 reads MNHEY; CDR2 reads SVGEGT. This CDR3 is built from 13 residues. The CDR3 DNA sequence: TGTGCCAGCAGTTGGAGGGACAATCAGCCCCAGCATTTT. This codes for CASSWRDNQPQHF.

There are a few counts of this clone. V is TRBV30 and J is TRBJ1-1; no reliable D call. V gave up 0 bases and J gave up 11 bases, with 13 bases separating them. The CDR3 extends over 12 amino acids. From germline, CDR1 is GTSNPN and CDR2 SVGIG (reference sequence). This CDR3 reads CAWSVPRRTAFF. CDR3 in DNA: TGTGCCTGGAGTGTCCCCCGCAGAACGGCTTTCTTT.

The V gene is TRBV12-5, the J gene TRBJ2-3; D might be TRBD2 (6 bases). Germline loops: CDR1 LGHNT, CDR2 FRNRAP. V lost 5 bases and J lost 0, with 9 bases in between. The CDR3 length is 14 residues. The CDR3 spells CASGIGSSTDTQYF. The CDR3 coding sequence is TGTGCTAGTGGTATCGGGAGTAGCACAGATACGCAGTATTTT.

This chain joins TRBV6-5 and TRBJ1-2; D is perhaps TRBD1 (6 bases). The CDR3 runs to 13 residues. V lost 6 bases, J lost 2 bases, and 10 bases lay in between. The germline V gene encodes CDR1 MNHEY and CDR2 SVGAGI. The CDR3 DNA follows: TGTGCCAGCAGAACCGGGACAAACTATGGCTACACCTTC. Translation gives CASRTGTNYGYTF.

This clone has just one count. J is TRBJ1-3 and V is TRBV7-9, with D hard to call. CDR3 length: 15 residues. Germline values: CDR1 SEHNR, CDR2 FQNEAQ (reference sequence). V was cut by 5 bases and J by 0 bases, with 11 bases left in between. The CDR3 region is CASSLRVNSGNTIYF. The CDR3 coding sequence is TGTGCCAGCAGCCTCCGGGTCAACTCTGGAAACACCATATATTTT.

The V and J genes are TRBV12-3 or TRBV12-4 and TRBJ1-1; no clear D. Trimming took off 6 bases at V and 0 bases at J, with 8 bases between the two ends. The CDR3 loop spans 13 amino acids. This CDR3 is CASSPSLNTEAFF. The CDR3, as DNA: TGTGCCAGCAGCCCCTCCTTGAACACTGAAGCTTTCTTT.

The chain carries TRBV9 and TRBJ1-6; TRBD1 is a possible D gene (6 bases). Germline V gene data show CDR1 as SGDLS and CDR2 as YYNGEE. Trimming removed 0 bases at V and 7 bases at J, with 11 bases between. The CDR3 runs to 15 residues. CDR3 coding DNA: TGTGCCAGCAGCGTAGCTGCAGGGGTCAATTCACCCCTCCACTTT. Translating gives CASSVAAGVNSPLHF.

The rearrangement joins TRBV6-2 or TRBV6-3 to TRBJ1-2; 8 nucleotides line up with TRBD1. The CDR3 loop spans 18 amino acids. The ends lost 2 bases at V and 3 bases at J; junction bases unmatched: 14. Germline V gene sequence: CDR1 MNHEY, CDR2 SVGEGT. Here the CDR3 DNA reads TGTGCCAGCAGTTACCGCCCCCATGGCAGGGGGCGAGACTATGGCTACACCTTC. Its protein is CASSYRPHGRGRDYGYTF.

V gene TRBV20-1 combines with J gene TRBJ2-1; D ambiguous. This CDR3 is 14 amino acids long. Germline assignment: CDR1 DFQATT and CDR2 SNEGSKA (reference sequence). V was trimmed by 3 bases and J by 10 bases, leaving 19 bases between them. CDR3: CSASRSSGSWEQFF. In nucleotides, the CDR3 is TGCAGTGCTAGTCGATCCTCAGGTTCATGGGAGCAGTTCTTC.

The chain has TRBV4-3 and TRBJ1-4, with 10 nucleotides matching TRBD1. Germline V gene lookup returns CDR1 LGHNA and CDR2 YSLEER. The CDR3 has 16 residues. Trimming removed 0 bases from V and 7 bases from J; junction bases left unmatched: 5. CDR3 sequence reads: CASSQDSGTGVEKLFF. In nucleotides, the CDR3 is TGCGCCAGCAGCCAAGATAGTGGGACAGGGGTTGAAAAACTGTTTTTT.

The chain has TRBV18 and TRBJ2-7; tentative D call: TRBD2 (5 bases). The CDR3 covers 12 residues. CDR1 KGHSH and CDR2 LQKENI come from the germline V gene. V was shortened by 6 bases and J by 2 bases, with 8 bases between the two germline ends. The CDR3 here is CASSEDAYEQYF. For the CDR3, the DNA is TGTGCCAGCTCGGAGGATGCCTACGAGCAGTACTTC.